The entry below gives a single TCR beta chain sequence along with its context. The antigen is unknown. Reverse transcribing all isolated RNA meant expressed TCRB transcripts were sequenced. Naive, central memory and regulatory T cell samples averaged roughly 3.6 million immunoSEQ reads each. Sequencing was performed with immunoSEQ multiplex PCR; in TCRdb, only in-frame clones are kept and a portion is missing. The data contain fewer than 400,000 clones, roughly 8.8% of them seen just once; the ten biggest clones take up approximately 1%. Isolation of CD4+ naive, central memory, regulatory and stem cell-like memory cells was achieved by sorting via CD45RO/CCR7/CD25/CD127/CD95/CD27. These data are taken from a study of beta chain features in type 1 diabetes. This CDR3 is built from 14 residues. Germline V lookup: CDR1 SGHVS, CDR2 FQNEAQ. V was trimmed by 0 bases and J by 10 bases, leaving 13 bases between them.

General observations from the study: Patients with Type 1 diabetes showed moderately but significantly shorter TCRB CDR3s in all four CD4+ subsets. The question of HLA type influencing TCRB rearrangement was one that remained unresolved here.

The sequenced sample was central memory CD4+ T cells from blood. The V and J genes are TRBV7-8 and TRBJ1-5, with D tentatively TRBD1 (5 bases). The clonotype was recovered from a man younger than 45 with type 1 diabetes. This CDR3 reads CASSLAEGLEPQHF. Here the CDR3 DNA reads TGTGCCAGCAGCTTAGCGGAGGGGTTGGAACCCCAGCATTTT.